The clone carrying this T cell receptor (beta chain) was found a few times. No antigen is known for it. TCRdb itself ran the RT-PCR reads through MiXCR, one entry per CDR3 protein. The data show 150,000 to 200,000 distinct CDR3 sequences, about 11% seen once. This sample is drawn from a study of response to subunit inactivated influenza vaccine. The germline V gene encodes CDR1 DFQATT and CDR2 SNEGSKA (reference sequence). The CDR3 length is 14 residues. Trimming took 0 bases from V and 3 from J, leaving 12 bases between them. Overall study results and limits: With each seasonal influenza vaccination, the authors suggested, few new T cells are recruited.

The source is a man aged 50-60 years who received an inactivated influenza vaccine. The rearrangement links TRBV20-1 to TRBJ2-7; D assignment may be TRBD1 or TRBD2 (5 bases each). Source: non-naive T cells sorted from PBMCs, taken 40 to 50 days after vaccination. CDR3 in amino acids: CSARDRDGDYEQYF. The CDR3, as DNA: TGCAGTGCTAGAGACAGGGACGGTGACTACGAGCAGTACTTC.